What follows are 6 T cell receptor beta chains derived from one specimen sequenced in a study of radiotherapy plus CTLA-4 blockade in lung cancer. Assay used: immunoSEQ multiplex PCR; TCRdb lists only in-frame clones, some missing. The profile shows some 110,000 clones, approximately 77% of them singletons. Specimen: peripheral blood, collected from a patient treated with radiotherapy plus ipilimumab. These TCRs come from a human donor with non-small cell lung cancer that progressed on radiotherapy plus ipilimumab. Some clones in this sample may be carry-over from other donors' samples.

V usage is TRBV6-6 and J usage is TRBJ1-4, with D perhaps matching TRBD1 (5 bases). CDR3 length: 15 residues. V was cut by 0 bases and J by 5 bases, with 10 bases left in between. The germline gives CDR1 MNHNY, CDR2 SVGAGI (reference sequence). CDR3 region: CASSYSGRANEKLFF. The CDR3 DNA follows: TGTGCCAGCAGTTACTCTGGCAGGGCCAATGAAAAACTGTTTTTT.

This rearrangement joins TRBV19 to TRBJ2-4; D is possibly TRBD1 (6 bases). V was cut by 1 base and J by 1 base, with 14 bases left in between. This CDR3 is built from 17 residues. The germline V gene has CDR1 LNHDA and CDR2 SQIVND (reference sequence). The CDR3 loop reads CASSIGQGWTAKNIQYF. The CDR3 DNA reads TGTGCCAGTAGTATAGGGCAGGGGTGGACTGCCAAAAACATTCAGTACTTC.

The chain has TRBV19 and TRBJ1-2, with a weak D call TRBD1 (6 bases). CDR1 and CDR2 from the germline V gene are LNHDA and SQIVND (reference sequence). The CDR3 is made up of 14 amino acids. Trimming removed 4 bases at V and 8 bases at J, with 17 bases between. CDR3 amino acids: CASSSAQGTGGYTF. The CDR3 nucleotides are TGTGCCAGTAGTAGCGCACAGGGTACGGGCGGCTACACCTTC. The full variable domain, with the rest looked up from reference TRBV19 and TRBJ1-2, is DGGITQSPKYLFRKEGQNVTLSCEQNLNHDAMYWYRQDPGQGLRLIYYSQIVNDFQKGDIAEGYSVSREKKESFPLTVTSAQKNPTAFYLCASSSAQGTGGYTFGSGTRLTVV.

The genes are TRBV2 and TRBJ2-5; D remains ambiguous. Germline V gene data show CDR1 as SNHLY and CDR2 as FYNNEI. The CDR3 sequence is 13 residues long. V dropped 5 bases and J dropped 2 bases, with 9 bases sitting between them. CDR3 DNA sequence: TGTGCCAGCAGTCTACTACTACAAGAGACCCAGTACTTC. It translates to CASSLLLQETQYF.

This clone has more than one count but fewer than ten. The V and J genes are TRBV10-2 and TRBJ1-5, with 7 bases aligning to TRBD1. The CDR3 extends over 13 amino acids. After removal of 6 bases from V and 11 bases from J, the junction contained 10 bases not matched to a gene. Germline V lookup: CDR1 WSHSY, CDR2 SAAADI. DNA for the CDR3: TGCGCCAGCAGACCCAGAACAGGGGAGGCCCAGCATTTT. Translated, it gives CASRPRTGEAQHF.

The V and J genes are TRBV10-3 and TRBJ2-3; TRBD2 agrees at 10 bases. Unmatched junction bases numbered 18, after V lost 10 bases and J lost 2 bases. Germline V gives CDR1 ENHRY, CDR2 SYGVKD. The CDR3 runs to 18 residues. CDR3 nucleotide sequence: TGTGCCAGACAGAGTTTAGGAGCGGGGGGGAAAAACACAGATACGCAGTATTTT. It is translated as CARQSLGAGGKNTDTQYF.